This T cell receptor (beta chain) was captured in a study of shared clonotypes between healthy human individuals. The CDR3 sequence is 15 residues long. The germline V and J ends were trimmed by 4 bases and 10 bases, with 22 bases remaining between them. Germline-derived CDR1 and CDR2 are KGHSH and LQKENI. Some clones are missing from TCRdb's copy, which holds only in-frame ones; the method was immunoSEQ multiplex PCR. The data show roughly 1,500,000 clones, 95% to 99% seen once. The sample comprised naive CD4+ T cells sorted from blood. Indicated subset: CD45RA+ positively selected. The sequence was obtained from a man aged 30-40 years in good health. The V gene is TRBV18, the J gene TRBJ1-2; possibly TRBD1 for D (5 bases). CDR3 coding DNA: TGTGCCAGCTCACTCCTACCGCAGGGCGAGGAAACCTACACCTTC. It codes for CASSLLPQGEETYTF.